Listed below are T cell receptor beta chains from one sample, sequenced in a study of T cell repertoires in cytomegalovirus infection. One entry per CDR3 protein, called by TCRdb with MiXCR from the reads. Of 350,000 to 550,000 distinct CDR3 sequences listed, approximately 31% were seen once; the top ten hold roughly 13%. The sequencing input was PBMCs. These receptors came from a human donor in good health (CMV status not recorded). Some clones in this sample may be carry-over from other donors' samples. CDR3s include the opening cysteine and the closing phenylalanine or tryptophan. Fields, in order: D gene, J gene, clone size, V gene, CDR3 DNA, CDR3 protein. D genes are given only for firm matches. Clone size is not always given. Where it is, it says once, few, many or a class for expanded clones.

d_call: -; j_call: TRBJ2-7; clone_size: -; v_call: TRBV10-3; cdr3_nt: TGTGCCATCGGTCAGAGGAGCGCCTACGAGCAGTACTTC; cdr3_aa: CAIGQRSAYEQYF
d_call: -; j_call: TRBJ2-1; clone_size: -; v_call: TRBV15; cdr3_nt: TGTGCCACCAGCAGGGAAGACCCAGGGAGCTCCTACAATGAGCAGTTCTTC; cdr3_aa: CATSREDPGSSYNEQFF
d_call: TRBD1; j_call: TRBJ1-2; clone_size: -; v_call: TRBV7-9; cdr3_nt: TGTGCCAGCGGGGACAGGGCAGGCTATGGCTACACCTTC; cdr3_aa: CASGDRAGYGYTF
d_call: TRBD2; j_call: TRBJ2-5; clone_size: few; v_call: TRBV20-1; cdr3_nt: TGCAGTGCTAGAAGGACTAGCGGGGGCCCTGGCTCAGAGACCCAGTACTTC; cdr3_aa: CSARRTSGGPGSETQYF
d_call: -; j_call: TRBJ1-6; clone_size: few; v_call: TRBV2; cdr3_nt: TGTGCCAGCAGCGAACTAAAGCTAGGCAATAATTCACCCCTCCACTTT; cdr3_aa: CASSELKLGNNSPLHF
d_call: -; j_call: TRBJ1-1; clone_size: -; v_call: TRBV7-9; cdr3_nt: TGTGCCAGCAGCTTTTCAGGGACCCTGAGGGACACTGAAGCTTTCTTT; cdr3_aa: CASSFSGTLRDTEAFF
d_call: -; j_call: TRBJ1-5; clone_size: few; v_call: TRBV24-1; cdr3_nt: TGTGCCACCAGTGATGGGGGCCTCAGTCAGCCCCAGCATTTT; cdr3_aa: CATSDGGLSQPQHF
d_call: -; j_call: TRBJ2-2; clone_size: few; v_call: TRBV6-2/TRBV6-3; cdr3_nt: TGTGCCAGCAACCGCCTATCTAACACCGGGGAGCTGTTTTTT; cdr3_aa: CASNRLSNTGELFF
d_call: TRBD1; j_call: TRBJ1-6; clone_size: many; v_call: TRBV25-1; cdr3_nt: TGTGCCAGCAGTGAACCCGGGACAGGAAATTCACCCCTCCACTTT; cdr3_aa: CASSEPGTGNSPLHF
d_call: TRBD2; j_call: TRBJ2-5; clone_size: many; v_call: TRBV6-1; cdr3_nt: TGTGCCAGCCGGGGGGGCTTTTCCCAGTACTTC; cdr3_aa: CASRGGFSQYF
d_call: TRBD1; j_call: TRBJ1-3; clone_size: many; v_call: TRBV7-8; cdr3_nt: TGTGCCAGCAGCTCGCCCGCCCAGGGGGCGGCTGGAAACACCATATATTTT; cdr3_aa: CASSSPAQGAAGNTIYF
d_call: -; j_call: TRBJ1-1; clone_size: -; v_call: TRBV12-3/TRBV12-4; cdr3_nt: TGTGCCAGCAGTTACCGACTGGGCACTGAAGCTTTCTTT; cdr3_aa: CASSYRLGTEAFF
d_call: -; j_call: TRBJ2-7; clone_size: -; v_call: TRBV7-6; cdr3_nt: TGTGCCAGCAGCCAACAGGGTACCTACGAGCAGTACTTC; cdr3_aa: CASSQQGTYEQYF
d_call: -; j_call: TRBJ2-7; clone_size: few; v_call: TRBV12-3/TRBV12-4; cdr3_nt: TGTGCCAGCAGTCCTCAGTGGGGACCCTACGAGCAGTACTTC; cdr3_aa: CASSPQWGPYEQYF
d_call: -; j_call: TRBJ2-1; clone_size: many; v_call: TRBV7-8; cdr3_nt: TGTGCCAGCAGCTTCGGTCCCAACAATGAGCAGTTCTTC; cdr3_aa: CASSFGPNNEQFF
d_call: -; j_call: TRBJ1-5; clone_size: -; v_call: TRBV9; cdr3_nt: TGTTCCAGCAGCGGCCCGAATAGCAATCAGCCCCAGCATTTT; cdr3_aa: CSSSGPNSNQPQHF
d_call: -; j_call: TRBJ2-1; clone_size: -; v_call: TRBV6-2/TRBV6-3; cdr3_nt: TGTGCCAGCAGACCCCCGGGGGGCTTGAGTAATGAGCAGTTCTTC; cdr3_aa: CASRPPGGLSNEQFF
d_call: TRBD2; j_call: TRBJ2-3; clone_size: few; v_call: TRBV28; cdr3_nt: TGTGCCAGCGGAATGATAACGGGGGGGCCAACAGATACGCAGTATTTT; cdr3_aa: CASGMITGGPTDTQYF
d_call: TRBD2; j_call: TRBJ2-1; clone_size: -; v_call: TRBV10-2; cdr3_nt: TGCGCCAGCAGTGAACTAGCGGGGAACAATGAGCAGTTCTTC; cdr3_aa: CASSELAGNNEQFF
d_call: TRBD2; j_call: TRBJ2-3; clone_size: -; v_call: TRBV7-6; cdr3_nt: TGTGCCAGCAGCCCACGTCCTAGCGGGGGAGATACGCAGTATTTT; cdr3_aa: CASSPRPSGGDTQYF
d_call: TRBD1; j_call: TRBJ1-2; clone_size: many; v_call: TRBV7-9; cdr3_nt: TGTGCCAGCAGCCAATTGGGACAGGCGACCTATGGCTACACCTTC; cdr3_aa: CASSQLGQATYGYTF
d_call: -; j_call: TRBJ2-4; clone_size: few; v_call: TRBV19; cdr3_nt: TGTGCCAGTAGTCCGACTCTAGCCGGCATTCAGTACTTC; cdr3_aa: CASSPTLAGIQYF
d_call: TRBD2; j_call: TRBJ2-1; clone_size: -; v_call: TRBV6-6; cdr3_nt: TGTGCCAGCAGTTATTCGGGGGGGAACAACAATGAGCAGTTCTTC; cdr3_aa: CASSYSGGNNNEQFF
d_call: TRBD1; j_call: TRBJ1-5; clone_size: many; v_call: TRBV6-2/TRBV6-3; cdr3_nt: TGTGCCAGCAGTTACCCGGGACAGGGACGTCAGCCCCAGCATTTT; cdr3_aa: CASSYPGQGRQPQHF
d_call: -; j_call: TRBJ2-7; clone_size: -; v_call: TRBV7-2; cdr3_nt: TGTGCCAGCAGCCCAGGGTACGGGAACAACTACGAGCAGTACTTC; cdr3_aa: CASSPGYGNNYEQYF
d_call: TRBD1; j_call: TRBJ1-5; clone_size: -; v_call: TRBV6-5; cdr3_nt: TGTGCCAGCGGACAGGGGTCCAATCAGCCCCAGCATTTT; cdr3_aa: CASGQGSNQPQHF
d_call: -; j_call: TRBJ1-2; clone_size: -; v_call: TRBV12-3/TRBV12-4; cdr3_nt: TGTGCCAGCAGTTCCCTGACGGCGGTGGGAGGCTACACCTTC; cdr3_aa: CASSSLTAVGGYTF
d_call: -; j_call: TRBJ1-5; clone_size: -; v_call: TRBV23-1; cdr3_nt: TGCGCCAGCAGTCACTATCCGGGGGCAAATCAGCCCCAGCATTTT; cdr3_aa: CASSHYPGANQPQHF
d_call: TRBD2; j_call: TRBJ2-3; clone_size: many; v_call: TRBV7-2; cdr3_nt: TGTGCCAGCAGCCGGACTAGCGGGGGGAGCACAGATACGCAGTATTTT; cdr3_aa: CASSRTSGGSTDTQYF
d_call: -; j_call: TRBJ2-7; clone_size: few; v_call: TRBV6-1; cdr3_nt: TGTGCCAGCAGTGACCAGGGTAGGGGCTACGAGCAGTACTTC; cdr3_aa: CASSDQGRGYEQYF
d_call: -; j_call: TRBJ1-1; clone_size: -; v_call: TRBV2; cdr3_nt: TGTGACAGCAGTGAACTCCGGACAGTGAACACTGAAGCTTTCTTT; cdr3_aa: CDSSELRTVNTEAFF
d_call: TRBD1; j_call: TRBJ2-7; clone_size: -; v_call: TRBV10-3; cdr3_nt: TGTGCCATCAGTGAGTCGGCAACGGGACAGGGATCGGAGCAGTACTTC; cdr3_aa: CAISESATGQGSEQYF
d_call: -; j_call: TRBJ2-1; clone_size: many; v_call: TRBV7-2; cdr3_nt: TGTGCCAGCAGCTTACAGCTTCACAGGAACAATGAGCAGTTCTTC; cdr3_aa: CASSLQLHRNNEQFF
d_call: -; j_call: TRBJ1-2; clone_size: few; v_call: TRBV2; cdr3_nt: TGTGCCAGCAGTGATTTGGCCGCGCATTTGGGCTACACCTTC; cdr3_aa: CASSDLAAHLGYTF
d_call: TRBD1; j_call: TRBJ2-7; clone_size: -; v_call: TRBV11-2; cdr3_nt: TGTGCCAGCGTCGACAGGGGACCATCCTACGAGCAGTACTTC; cdr3_aa: CASVDRGPSYEQYF
d_call: -; j_call: TRBJ1-5; clone_size: -; v_call: TRBV5-8; cdr3_nt: TGTGCCAGCAGCCCAGGTCTGGGGGCGGCGAGCAATCAGCCCCAGCATTTT; cdr3_aa: CASSPGLGAASNQPQHF
d_call: TRBD2; j_call: TRBJ2-3; clone_size: few; v_call: TRBV12-3/TRBV12-4; cdr3_nt: TGTGCCAGCAGTTTAGGTGCGGGGGGGCAGGAAGATACGCAGTATTTT; cdr3_aa: CASSLGAGGQEDTQYF
d_call: -; j_call: TRBJ1-3; clone_size: few; v_call: TRBV2; cdr3_nt: TGTGCCAGCAGTATCAGGGGCTCTGGAAACACCATATATTTT; cdr3_aa: CASSIRGSGNTIYF
d_call: -; j_call: TRBJ1-2; clone_size: few; v_call: TRBV5-3; cdr3_nt: TGTGCCAGCAGCTTGGGGGCGGATTTCTATGGCTACACCTTC; cdr3_aa: CASSLGADFYGYTF
d_call: TRBD1; j_call: TRBJ1-4; clone_size: few; v_call: TRBV4-3; cdr3_nt: TGCGCCAGCAGCCAGGACAGGACAAGGAATGAAAAACTGTTTTTT; cdr3_aa: CASSQDRTRNEKLFF
d_call: TRBD1; j_call: TRBJ2-7; clone_size: many; v_call: TRBV19; cdr3_nt: TGTGCCAGTAGTGTGATTTACTCGGGACAGGGGAACTCCTACGAGCAGTACTTC; cdr3_aa: CASSVIYSGQGNSYEQYF
d_call: TRBD1; j_call: TRBJ2-7; clone_size: -; v_call: TRBV7-2; cdr3_nt: TGTGCCAGCAGCCGCCCGGGACAGGGCCCCTACGAGCAGTACTTC; cdr3_aa: CASSRPGQGPYEQYF
d_call: -; j_call: TRBJ1-4; clone_size: -; v_call: TRBV11-2; cdr3_nt: TGTGCCAGCAGCTTTGACATGGCCAGTCCAGGGGAAAAACTGTTTTTT; cdr3_aa: CASSFDMASPGEKLFF
d_call: -; j_call: TRBJ2-2; clone_size: -; v_call: TRBV4-1; cdr3_nt: TGTGCCAGCAGCCTCAGGGAGGACACCGGGGAGCTGTTTTTT; cdr3_aa: CASSLREDTGELFF